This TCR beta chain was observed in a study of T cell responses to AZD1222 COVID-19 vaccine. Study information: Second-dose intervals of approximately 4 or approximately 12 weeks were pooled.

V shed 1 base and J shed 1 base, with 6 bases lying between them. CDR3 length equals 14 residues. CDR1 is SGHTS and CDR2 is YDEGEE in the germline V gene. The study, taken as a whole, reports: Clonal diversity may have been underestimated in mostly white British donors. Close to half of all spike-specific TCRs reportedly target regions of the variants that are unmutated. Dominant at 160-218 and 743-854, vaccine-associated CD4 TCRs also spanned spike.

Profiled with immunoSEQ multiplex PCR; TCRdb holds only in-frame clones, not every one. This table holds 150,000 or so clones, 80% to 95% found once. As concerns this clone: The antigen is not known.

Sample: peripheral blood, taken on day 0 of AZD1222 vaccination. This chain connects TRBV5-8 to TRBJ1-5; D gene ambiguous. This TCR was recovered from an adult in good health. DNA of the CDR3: TGTGCCAGCAGCTTGCGTGTAAGCAATCAGCCCCAGCATTTT. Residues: CASSLRVSNQPQHF.